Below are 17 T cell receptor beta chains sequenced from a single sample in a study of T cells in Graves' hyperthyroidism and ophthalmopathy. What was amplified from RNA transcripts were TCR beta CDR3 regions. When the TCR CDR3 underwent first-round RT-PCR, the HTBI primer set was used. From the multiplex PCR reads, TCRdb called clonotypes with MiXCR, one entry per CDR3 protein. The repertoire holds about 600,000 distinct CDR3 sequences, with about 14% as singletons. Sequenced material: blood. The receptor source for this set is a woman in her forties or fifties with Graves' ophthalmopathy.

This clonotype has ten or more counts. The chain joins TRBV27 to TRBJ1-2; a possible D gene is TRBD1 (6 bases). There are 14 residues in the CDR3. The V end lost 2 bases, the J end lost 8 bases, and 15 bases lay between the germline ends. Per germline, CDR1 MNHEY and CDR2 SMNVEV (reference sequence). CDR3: CASSLHTGSYGYTF. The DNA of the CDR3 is TGTGCCAGCAGTTTACATACAGGGAGCTACGGCTACACCTTC.

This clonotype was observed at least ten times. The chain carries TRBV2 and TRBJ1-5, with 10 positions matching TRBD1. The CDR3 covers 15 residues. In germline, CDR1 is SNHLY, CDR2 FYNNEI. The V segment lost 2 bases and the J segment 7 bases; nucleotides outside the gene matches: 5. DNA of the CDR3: TGTGCCAGCAGTGAAATAGGGACAGGGGAACAGCCCCAGCATTTT. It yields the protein CASSEIGTGEQPQHF.

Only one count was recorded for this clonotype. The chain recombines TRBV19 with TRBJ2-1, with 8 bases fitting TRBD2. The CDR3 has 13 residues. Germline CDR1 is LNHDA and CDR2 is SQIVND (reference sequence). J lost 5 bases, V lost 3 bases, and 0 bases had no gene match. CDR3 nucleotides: TGTGCCAGTAGTATTAGCGGGAACAATGAGCAGTTCTTC. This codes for CASSISGNNEQFF. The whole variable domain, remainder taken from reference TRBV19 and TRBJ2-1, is DGGITQSPKYLFRKEGQNVTLSCEQNLNHDAMYWYRQDPGQGLRLIYYSQIVNDFQKGDIAEGYSVSREKKESFPLTVTSAQKNPTAFYLCASSISGNNEQFFGPGTRLTVL.

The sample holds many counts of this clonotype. The CDR3 sequence: CASSYRLASRGSSNTIYF. The CDR3 coding sequence is TGTGCCAGCAGTTACCGTTTGGCGAGCAGGGGGTCTAGTAACACCATATATTTT. J is TRBJ1-3 and V is TRBV28; 7 positions agree with TRBD1. The CDR3 loop spans 18 amino acids. Per the germline V gene, CDR1 is MDHEN and CDR2 is SYDVKM. J was trimmed by 7 bases and V by 4 bases; bases with no gene match: 19.

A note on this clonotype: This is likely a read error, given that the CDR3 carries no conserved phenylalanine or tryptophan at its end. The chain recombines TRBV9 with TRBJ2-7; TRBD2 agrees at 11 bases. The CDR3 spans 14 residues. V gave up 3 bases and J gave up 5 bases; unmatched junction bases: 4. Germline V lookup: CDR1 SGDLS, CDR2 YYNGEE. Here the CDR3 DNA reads TGTGCCAGCAGCGAGGGGACTAGCGGCGACGAGCAGTACCTC. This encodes CASSEGTSGDEQYL.

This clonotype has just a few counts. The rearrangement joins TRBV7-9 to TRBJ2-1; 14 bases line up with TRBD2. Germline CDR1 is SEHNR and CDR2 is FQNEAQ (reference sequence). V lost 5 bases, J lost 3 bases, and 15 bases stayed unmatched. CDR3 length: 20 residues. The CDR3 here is CASSPARLAGGPVNYNEQFF. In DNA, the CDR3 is TGTGCCAGCAGCCCGGCCCGACTAGCGGGAGGGCCTGTAAACTACAATGAGCAGTTCTTC.

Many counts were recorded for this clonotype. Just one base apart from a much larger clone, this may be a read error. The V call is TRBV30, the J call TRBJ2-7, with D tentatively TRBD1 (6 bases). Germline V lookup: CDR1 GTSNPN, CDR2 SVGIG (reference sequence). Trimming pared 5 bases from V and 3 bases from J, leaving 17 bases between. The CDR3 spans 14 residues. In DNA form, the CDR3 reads TGTGCCTGGGGGGGCACAGAGACGTTCTACGAGCAGTACTTC. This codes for CAWGGTETFYEQYF.

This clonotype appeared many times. The CDR3 region has the DNA TGTGCCACCAGCAGATTACAGACGAACACTGAAGCTTTCTTT. Protein sequence: CATSRLQTNTEAFF. The chain joins TRBV15 to TRBJ1-1; D remains ambiguous. V lost 2 bases, J lost 1 base, and 8 bases lay in between. The CDR3 has 14 amino acids. Germline values: CDR1 LNHNV, CDR2 YYDKDF (reference sequence).

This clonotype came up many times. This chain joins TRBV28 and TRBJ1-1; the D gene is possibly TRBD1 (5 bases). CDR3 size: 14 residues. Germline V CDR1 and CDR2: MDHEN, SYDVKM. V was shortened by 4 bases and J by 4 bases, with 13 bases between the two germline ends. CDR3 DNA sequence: TGTGCCAGCAGTTCTCTCGGGGGAGCCACTGAAGCTTTCTTT. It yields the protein CASSSLGGATEAFF.

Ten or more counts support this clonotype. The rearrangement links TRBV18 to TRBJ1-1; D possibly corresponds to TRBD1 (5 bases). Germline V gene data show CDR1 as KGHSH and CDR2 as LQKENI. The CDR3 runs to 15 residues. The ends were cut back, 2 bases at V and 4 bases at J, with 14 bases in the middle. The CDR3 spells CASSPKGSGSTEAFF. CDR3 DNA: TGTGCCAGCTCACCAAAGGGGTCTGGGAGCACTGAAGCTTTCTTT.

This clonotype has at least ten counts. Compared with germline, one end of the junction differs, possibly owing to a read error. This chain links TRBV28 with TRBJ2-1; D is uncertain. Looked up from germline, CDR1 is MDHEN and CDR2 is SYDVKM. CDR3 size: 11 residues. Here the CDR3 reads CASSPQHDQFF. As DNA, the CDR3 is TGTGCCAGCAGTCCCCAGCATGATCAGTTCTTC.

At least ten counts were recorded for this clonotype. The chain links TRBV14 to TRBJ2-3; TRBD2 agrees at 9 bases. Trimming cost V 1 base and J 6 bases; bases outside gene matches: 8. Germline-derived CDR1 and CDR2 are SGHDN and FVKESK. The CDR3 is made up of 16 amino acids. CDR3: CASSQGVAGAGDTQYF. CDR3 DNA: TGTGCCAGCAGCCAAGGTGTAGCGGGAGCCGGGGATACGCAGTATTTT.

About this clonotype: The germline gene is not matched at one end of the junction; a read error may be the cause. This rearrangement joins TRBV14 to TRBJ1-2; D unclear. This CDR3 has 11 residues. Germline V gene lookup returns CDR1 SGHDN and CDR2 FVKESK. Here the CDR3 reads CASSQDYGYTF. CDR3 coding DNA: TGTGCCAGCAGCCAGGACTACGGCTACACCTTC.

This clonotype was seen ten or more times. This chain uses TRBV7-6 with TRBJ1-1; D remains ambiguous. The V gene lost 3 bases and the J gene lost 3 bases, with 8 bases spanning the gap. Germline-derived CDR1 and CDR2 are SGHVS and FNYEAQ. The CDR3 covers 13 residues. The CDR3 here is CASSFRVYTEAFF. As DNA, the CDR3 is TGTGCCAGCAGCTTCCGGGTTTACACTGAAGCTTTCTTT.

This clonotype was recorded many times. CDR3 in amino acids: CASSYTTSGRIRSSYEQYF. For the CDR3, the DNA is TGTGCCAGCAGTTACACGACTAGCGGGAGAATAAGGAGCTCCTACGAGCAGTACTTC. J is TRBJ2-7 and V is TRBV6-2 or TRBV6-3; 12 bases match TRBD2. Germline CDR1 is MNHEY and CDR2 is SVGEGT. J was trimmed by 0 bases and V by 2 bases; bases with no gene match: 11. CDR3 length equals 19 residues.

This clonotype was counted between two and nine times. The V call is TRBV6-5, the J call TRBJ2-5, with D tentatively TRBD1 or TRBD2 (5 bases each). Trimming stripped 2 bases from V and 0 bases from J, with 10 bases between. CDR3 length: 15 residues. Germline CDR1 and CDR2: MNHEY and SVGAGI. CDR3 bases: TGTGCCAGCAGTTACGGGGGAGAGTACCAAGAGACCCAGTACTTC. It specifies CASSYGGEYQETQYF.

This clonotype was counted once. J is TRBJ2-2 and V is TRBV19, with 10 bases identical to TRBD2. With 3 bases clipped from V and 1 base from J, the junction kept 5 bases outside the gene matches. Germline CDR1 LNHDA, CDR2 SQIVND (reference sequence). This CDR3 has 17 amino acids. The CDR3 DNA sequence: TGTGCCAGTAGTATCGGCCTAGCGGGGGTGAACACCGGGGAGCTGTTTTTT. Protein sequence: CASSIGLAGVNTGELFF. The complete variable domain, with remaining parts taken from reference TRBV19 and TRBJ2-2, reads DGGITQSPKYLFRKEGQNVTLSCEQNLNHDAMYWYRQDPGQGLRLIYYSQIVNDFQKGDIAEGYSVSREKKESFPLTVTSAQKNPTAFYLCASSIGLAGVNTGELFFGEGSRLTVL.